At least ten counts were recorded for the clone carrying this TCR beta chain. The antigen remains unidentified. The sample is drawn from a study of blood T cells in healthy people across ages. Study information: Researchers report that template switching captured about one barcoded beta molecule per two T cells.

Aged about 6 to 90, donors were systemically healthy Caucasians from Russia. With a J-beta primer mix and a sample-barcoded 5' primer, a second PCR ran about 7 to 12 cycles. TCRdb used MiXCR to reprocess the 5' RACE reads, holding one entry per CDR3 protein. This table holds a few hundred thousand distinct CDR3 sequences, 27% found once. V was shortened by 2 bases and J by 0 bases, with 11 bases between the two germline ends. The CDR3 loop spans 16 amino acids. The study, taken as a whole, reports: Comparison with aged donors showed that long-lived donors had more naive CD4+ cells and higher diversity. The recorded TCR beta diversity per million T cells decreased in a roughly linear manner with age.

This TCR derives from a woman in her sixties or seventies in good health. Input material: blood. V gene TRBV12-3 or TRBV12-4 combines with J gene TRBJ2-4; D unresolved. The CDR3 DNA sequence: TGTGCCAGCAGTTTATGGGCAGCTGGAGCCAAAAACATTCAGTACTTC. Protein product: CASSLWAAGAKNIQYF.